These 32 T cell receptor beta chains share one sample of origin, sequenced in a study of cytomegalovirus exposure and HLA in healthy donors. 13 Jbeta primers and 60 Vbeta primers were used for the PCR. The method was immunoSEQ multiplex PCR; TCRdb's version includes in-frame clones alone and lacks a portion of them. The repertoire consists of approximately 100,000 clones, with around 59% occurring once and the leading ten covering roughly 2.1%. The specimen was PBMCs. The receptors derive from a human donor in good health.

The chain recombines TRBV2 with TRBJ1-1, with D tentatively TRBD1 (5 bases). The CDR3 length is 14 residues. The V and J ends lost 5 bases and 1 base respectively, with 11 bases between them. CDR1 and CDR2 from the germline V gene are SNHLY and FYNNEI. The CDR3 here is CASSYWGGNTEAFF. In nucleotides, the CDR3 is TGTGCCAGCAGTTATTGGGGGGGGAACACTGAAGCTTTCTTT.

The chain recombines TRBV18 with TRBJ1-2, with 7 bases that match TRBD1. The CDR3 contains 13 residues. V was clipped by 3 bases and J by 8 bases; unmatched bases: 6. CDR1 KGHSH and CDR2 LQKENI come from the germline V gene. This chain's CDR3 is CASSPSTGTGYTF. The CDR3, as DNA: TGTGCCAGCTCACCCTCGACAGGGACAGGCTACACCTTC.

The V and J genes are TRBV7-6 and TRBJ1-5, with TRBD1 matching over 8 bases. The CDR3 is 14 residues long. V trimming: 2 bases; J trimming: 5 bases; junction bases outside the gene matches: 2. Germline values: CDR1 SGHVS, CDR2 FNYEAQ. In DNA form, the CDR3 reads TGTGCCAGCAGCTTACAGGGGGCTTATCAGCCCCAGCATTTT. Its protein product is CASSLQGAYQPQHF.

The CDR3 bases are TGTGCCAGCAGTCGGGACAGGGTTGGAAATTCACCCCTCCACTTT. Translated, it gives CASSRDRVGNSPLHF. The rearrangement joins TRBV2 to TRBJ1-6; 9 positions match TRBD1. V was clipped by 5 bases and J by 7 bases; unmatched bases: 6. The CDR3 loop spans 15 amino acids. CDR1 is SNHLY and CDR2 is FYNNEI in the germline V gene.

The V gene is TRBV27, the J gene TRBJ1-5; D unclear. Trimming left V 2 bases short and J 3 bases short, with 8 bases between. This CDR3 contains 14 residues. CDR1 and CDR2 from the germline V gene are MNHEY and SMNVEV (reference sequence). The CDR3 nucleotides are TGTGCCAGCAGTTTACCGGGTTCCAATCAGCCCCAGCATTTT. It specifies CASSLPGSNQPQHF.

This clone turned up a few times. The genes are TRBV19 and TRBJ2-2, with TRBD1 as a possible D gene (6 bases). Germline V lookup: CDR1 LNHDA, CDR2 SQIVND (reference sequence). Trimming pared 7 bases from V and 6 bases from J, leaving 18 bases between. The CDR3 consists of 15 residues. In DNA, the CDR3 is TGTGCCAGTACCCCACGACAGGCAAGGTCCGGGGAGCTGTTTTTT. Protein: CASTPRQARSGELFF.

The V call is TRBV4-2, the J call TRBJ1-2; 7 bases agree with TRBD1. The CDR3 is 16 residues long. CDR1 is LGHNA and CDR2 is YNFKEQ in the germline V gene. The ends lost 0 bases at V and 7 bases at J; junction bases unmatched: 11. The CDR3 bases are TGTGCCAGCAGCCAAGACGAACGAGGGGGCGCGTCTGGCTACACCTTC. Encoded protein: CASSQDERGGASGYTF.

This clone turned up a few times. This chain's CDR3 is CASSPGRESNQPQHF. In nucleotides, the CDR3 is TGTGCCAGCAGTCCTGGACGGGAGAGCAATCAGCCCCAGCATTTT. This sequence joins TRBV27 and TRBJ1-5; no firm D call. The germline CDR1 and CDR2 sequences are MNHEY and SMNVEV (reference sequence). The V end lost 5 bases, the J end lost 1 base, and 12 bases lay between the germline ends. CDR3 length equals 15 residues.

This rearrangement joins TRBV5-4 to TRBJ1-2; D perhaps matches TRBD1 (5 bases). The CDR3 sequence is 14 residues long. Germline CDR1 and CDR2: SGHNT and YYREEE (reference sequence). With 0 bases removed from V and 1 base from J, the gap between germline ends came to 7 bases. In DNA form, the CDR3 reads TGTGCCAGCAGCTTGGGACAGAATAACTATGGCTACACCTTC. Encoded protein: CASSLGQNNYGYTF. The whole variable domain, remainder taken from reference TRBV5-4 and TRBJ1-2, is ETGVTQSPTHLIKTRGQQVTLRCSSQSGHNTVSWYQQALGQGPQFIFQYYREEENGRGNFPPRFSGLQFPNYSSELNVNALELDDSALYLCASSLGQNNYGYTFGSGTRLTVV.

The chain has TRBV21-1 and TRBJ1-2; the table gives TRBD1 as D, unverified against the DNA. TRBV21-1 represents a pseudogene. The CDR3 sequence is 15 residues long. CDR3 coding DNA: TGTGCCAGCAGCAAAGGTAGGGCAGGGGGCCGTGGCTACACCTTC. Amino acids: CASSKGRAGGRGYTF.

V gene TRBV6-5 combines with J gene TRBJ1-1; 8 bases match TRBD1. This CDR3 has 15 residues. The germline V gene encodes CDR1 MNHEY and CDR2 SVGAGI. After removal of 7 bases from V and 6 bases from J, the junction contained 13 bases not matched to a gene. CDR3 amino acids: CASILAGQGNAEAFF. Written as DNA, the CDR3 is TGTGCCAGCATACTCGCCGGACAGGGAAACGCTGAAGCTTTCTTT.

CDR3: CASSHAPLPNEQFF. Here the CDR3 DNA reads TGTGCCAGCAGCCACGCGCCTCTCCCCAATGAGCAGTTCTTC. The rearrangement links TRBV7-6 to TRBJ2-1; D is ambiguous. The CDR3 is made up of 14 amino acids. Trimming shortened V by 5 bases and J by 6 bases, and 14 bases separated the two germline ends. Germline assignment: CDR1 SGHVS and CDR2 FNYEAQ.

This clone came up a few times. The chain combines TRBV5-1 with TRBJ1-1; 11 bases fit TRBD1. Unmatched junction bases numbered 9, after V lost 3 bases and J lost 5 bases. Looked up from germline, CDR1 is SGHRS and CDR2 is YFSETQ. This CDR3 comprises 16 residues. The CDR3 DNA sequence: TGCGCCAGCAGCTGGGGGTGGACAGGGGGCAGGACTGAAGCTTTCTTT. Protein: CASSWGWTGGRTEAFF.

This clone was seen a handful of times. This chain connects TRBV5-1 to TRBJ1-4; weak D call: TRBD1 (5 bases). The V and J ends lost 0 bases and 6 bases respectively, with 9 bases between them. Per the germline V gene, CDR1 is SGHRS and CDR2 is YFSETQ. The CDR3 sequence is 14 residues long. The CDR3 reads CASSLEAGHEKLFF. The CDR3 DNA reads as TGCGCCAGCAGCTTGGAGGCAGGGCATGAAAAACTGTTTTTT.

This clone was seen only a few times. Other DNA sequences from this sample encode an identical CDR3 as well. The V call is TRBV15, the J call TRBJ1-5; weak D call: TRBD1 (5 bases). CDR1 and CDR2 from the germline V gene are LNHNV and YYDKDF (reference sequence). The V end lost 1 base, the J end lost 6 bases, and 13 bases lay between the germline ends. The CDR3 loop spans 15 amino acids. This CDR3 reads CATSRVRGGGQPQHF. CDR3 DNA: TGTGCCACCAGCAGAGTCCGGGGCGGGGGTCAGCCCCAGCATTTT.

This clone was seen only a few times. The gene calls are TRBV5-1 and TRBJ2-1, with 15 positions matching TRBD2. The trim removed 4 bases at V and 8 bases at J, leaving 7 bases unmatched. This CDR3 region has 16 residues. Germline loops: CDR1 SGHRS, CDR2 YFSETQ. DNA of the CDR3: TGCGCCAGCAGCGGGAGGACTAGCGGGGGGGCCTATGAGCAGTTCTTC. Its protein is CASSGRTSGGAYEQFF.

The chain joins TRBV18 to TRBJ1-2; TRBD1 might be the D (6 bases). Between the trimmed V and J ends, which lost 5 bases and 2 bases, there was a span of 6 bases. Germline V gene lookup returns CDR1 KGHSH and CDR2 LQKENI. The CDR3 totals 12 residues. CDR3 region: CASSGTNYGYTF. The CDR3 bases are TGTGCCAGCTCAGGGACAAACTATGGCTACACCTTC.

In regard to this clone: Different DNA sequences within this sample yield the same CDR3. This rearrangement joins TRBV4-3 to TRBJ2-7; D call uncertain. The V and J ends lost 3 bases and 3 bases respectively, with 9 bases between them. The CDR3 is 13 amino acids. Per the germline V gene, CDR1 is LGHNA and CDR2 is YSLEER. Written as DNA, the CDR3 is TGCGCCAGCAGCCAGGTTCGAGGCTACGAGCAGTACTTC. It encodes CASSQVRGYEQYF.

V and J are TRBV7-8 and TRBJ1-4; TRBD1 agrees at 7 bases. V lost 5 bases to trimming and J lost 8 bases; unmatched junction nucleotides: 8. The CDR3 is made up of 14 amino acids. Per germline, CDR1 SGHVS and CDR2 FQNEAQ. The DNA for the CDR3 is TGTGCCAGCAGCCCCGGGAGGGGGCACGAAAAACTGTTTTTT. It yields the protein CASSPGRGHEKLFF.

This clone was seen a handful of times. The chain has TRBV6-1 and TRBJ2-5; 7 positions agree with TRBD1. V shed 4 bases and J 5 bases; nucleotides not matched to a gene: 7. This CDR3 has 14 amino acids. CDR1 is MNHNS, CDR2 SASEGT, per germline. CDR3 protein: CASSATDRVETQYF. DNA for the CDR3: TGTGCCAGCAGTGCCACAGACAGGGTTGAGACCCAGTACTTC.

The genes are TRBV18 and TRBJ1-6, with D tentatively TRBD1 (6 bases). Germline V gives CDR1 KGHSH, CDR2 LQKENI. CDR3 length equals 18 residues. V was clipped by 4 bases and J by 0 bases, with 16 bases between them. CDR3 nucleotides: TGTGCCAGCTCACTCACCCGACAGGCGAGCTCCTATAATTCACCCCTCCACTTT. It yields the protein CASSLTRQASSYNSPLHF.

The chain uses TRBV4-3 and TRBJ2-3, with 9 bases lining up with TRBD2. The germline V gene has CDR1 LGHNA and CDR2 YSLEER. V was clipped by 4 bases and J by 2 bases; unmatched bases: 4. The CDR3 consists of 15 residues. CDR3 sequence: CASSLAGVYTDTQYF. The DNA for the CDR3 is TGCGCCAGCAGCCTAGCGGGGGTTTACACAGATACGCAGTATTTT.

This sequence joins TRBV9 and TRBJ2-3; tentative D call: TRBD1 (5 bases). The germline CDR1 and CDR2 sequences are SGDLS and YYNGEE. This CDR3 is 14 amino acids long. The V end lost 0 bases, the J end lost 3 bases, and 8 bases lay between the germline ends. The CDR3 is CASSVEPGTDTQYF. The DNA of the CDR3 is TGTGCCAGCAGCGTAGAGCCAGGGACAGATACGCAGTATTTT.

The V gene is TRBV4-3, the J gene TRBJ1-5; weak D call: TRBD1 (5 bases). There are 15 residues in the CDR3. Germline V lookup: CDR1 LGHNA, CDR2 YSLEER. Trimming took off 0 bases at V and 4 bases at J, with 10 bases between the two ends. CDR3 protein: CASSQDSGGNQPQHF. In DNA, the CDR3 is TGCGCCAGCAGCCAAGACTCGGGGGGAAATCAGCCCCAGCATTTT.

The chain is built from TRBV18 and TRBJ2-4; 8 bases map to TRBD1. The germline CDR1 and CDR2 sequences are KGHSH and LQKENI. The V gene end was trimmed by 0 bases and the J gene end by 15 bases; junction bases not matched to a gene: 7. CDR3 length: 13 amino acids. CDR3 protein: CASSPPSDRVMYF. The CDR3 DNA reads TGTGCCAGCTCACCACCTTCGGACAGGGTAATGTACTTC.

The V call is TRBV19, the J call TRBJ2-7, with D maybe TRBD1 (5 bases). Germline CDR1 and CDR2: LNHDA and SQIVND (reference sequence). CDR3 size: 13 residues. Trimming removed 3 bases from V and 4 bases from J, with 10 bases in between. The CDR3 spells CASSIHRQYEQYF. CDR3 in DNA: TGTGCCAGTAGTATCCACAGGCAATACGAGCAGTACTTC.

The chain uses TRBV9 and TRBJ2-5, with 8 bases matching TRBD2. The CDR3 is 14 residues long. With 1 base clipped from V and 5 bases from J, the junction kept 4 bases outside the gene matches. Germline lookup yields CDR1 SGDLS and CDR2 YYNGEE. In nucleotides, the CDR3 is TGTGCCAGCAGCGTAACGGGGGGGCCGGAGACCCAGTACTTC. It is translated as CASSVTGGPETQYF.

The rearrangement joins TRBV5-6 to TRBJ2-7; D possibly corresponds to TRBD2 (6 bases). The CDR3 sequence is 14 residues long. V gave up 7 bases and J gave up 7 bases, with 21 bases separating them. Looked up from germline, CDR1 is SGHDT and CDR2 is YYEEEE. CDR3 region: CASWRADGVGEQYF. The CDR3 region has the DNA TGTGCCAGCTGGAGGGCGGACGGAGTTGGTGAGCAGTACTTC.

This chain connects TRBV4-3 to TRBJ2-6; 7 bases are a match to TRBD1. From germline, CDR1 is LGHNA and CDR2 YSLEER. Losses at the gene ends were 2 bases for V and 5 bases for J; bases not matched to a gene: 3. This CDR3 spans 15 amino acids. As DNA, the CDR3 is TGCGCCAGCAGCCAAACGACAGGGAGGGCCAACGTCCTGACTTTC. Amino acid sequence: CASSQTTGRANVLTF.

V and J are TRBV28 and TRBJ1-4; D gene unclear. Germline CDR1 and CDR2: MDHEN and SYDVKM. CDR3 length equals 14 residues. V was trimmed by 1 base and J by 7 bases, leaving 10 bases between them. CDR3 sequence reads: CASSLSGESEKLFF. The DNA for the CDR3 is TGTGCCAGCAGTTTATCGGGAGAAAGTGAAAAACTGTTTTTT.

A few counts support this clone. The chain employs TRBV19 and TRBJ2-7, with D perhaps TRBD1 (6 bases). Germline-derived CDR1 and CDR2 are LNHDA and SQIVND (reference sequence). V gave up 2 bases and J gave up 5 bases, with 16 bases separating them. The CDR3 is made up of 15 amino acids. CDR3 nucleotide sequence: TGTGCCAGTAGTATAAGGGCGGCAGGGGACCACGAGCAGTACTTC. Protein product: CASSIRAAGDHEQYF. The full variable domain, completed using reference TRBV19 and TRBJ2-7, is DGGITQSPKYLFRKEGQNVTLSCEQNLNHDAMYWYRQDPGQGLRLIYYSQIVNDFQKGDIAEGYSVSREKKESFPLTVTSAQKNPTAFYLCASSIRAAGDHEQYFGPGTRLTVT.

The chain joins TRBV11-2 to TRBJ2-7; 12 bases fit TRBD1. Germline V CDR1 and CDR2: SGHAT, FQNNGV. V was clipped by 5 bases and J by 6 bases; unmatched bases: 8. The CDR3 spans 15 residues. CDR3 nucleotide sequence: TGTGCCAGCAGCCCTCGTGGGACAGGGGGCTCCGAGCAGTACTTC. Translated: CASSPRGTGGSEQYF.